The rows below give T cell receptor beta chains drawn from one sample of a study of T cell repertoires in cytomegalovirus infection. MiXCR was run by TCRdb on the reads, yielding one entry per CDR3 protein. The sample has 100,000 or so distinct CDR3 sequences; about 17% are singletons. The sample comprised PBMCs. The receptors derive from a human donor in good health (CMV status not recorded). Some clones in this sample may be carry-over from other donors' samples. The conserved cysteine and the conserved F or W are not part of the CDR3 here. Each record gives: CDR3 protein, D gene, V gene, J gene, CDR3 length. A D gene is named only where the DNA matches it firmly.

cdr3_aa: ASSGQGQLYEQY
d_call: TRBD1
v_call: TRBV19
j_call: TRBJ2-7
cdr3_length: 12

cdr3_aa: ASSWTTSVTGELF
d_call: .
v_call: TRBV12-3/TRBV12-4
j_call: TRBJ2-2
cdr3_length: 13

cdr3_aa: ASRDSSRYEQY
d_call: .
v_call: TRBV6-2/TRBV6-3
j_call: TRBJ2-7
cdr3_length: 11

cdr3_aa: ASSLGTGMIQPQH
d_call: TRBD1
v_call: TRBV7-2
j_call: TRBJ1-5
cdr3_length: 13

cdr3_aa: ASSWGPSPYNEQF
d_call: .
v_call: TRBV27
j_call: TRBJ2-1
cdr3_length: 13

cdr3_aa: ASKGSGGEEQF
d_call: TRBD2
v_call: TRBV6-2/TRBV6-3
j_call: TRBJ2-1
cdr3_length: 11

cdr3_aa: ASSESGQGASGNTIY
d_call: TRBD1
v_call: TRBV6-2/TRBV6-3
j_call: TRBJ1-3
cdr3_length: 15

cdr3_aa: ASGTGLNTEAF
d_call: TRBD1
v_call: TRBV7-3
j_call: TRBJ1-1
cdr3_length: 11

cdr3_aa: ASSWGTIYEQY
d_call: TRBD2
v_call: TRBV7-8
j_call: TRBJ2-7
cdr3_length: 11

cdr3_aa: ASSLMSRTEAF
d_call: .
v_call: TRBV7-2
j_call: TRBJ1-1
cdr3_length: 11

cdr3_aa: ASSLDSSGGAREQY
d_call: TRBD2
v_call: TRBV7-2
j_call: TRBJ2-7
cdr3_length: 14